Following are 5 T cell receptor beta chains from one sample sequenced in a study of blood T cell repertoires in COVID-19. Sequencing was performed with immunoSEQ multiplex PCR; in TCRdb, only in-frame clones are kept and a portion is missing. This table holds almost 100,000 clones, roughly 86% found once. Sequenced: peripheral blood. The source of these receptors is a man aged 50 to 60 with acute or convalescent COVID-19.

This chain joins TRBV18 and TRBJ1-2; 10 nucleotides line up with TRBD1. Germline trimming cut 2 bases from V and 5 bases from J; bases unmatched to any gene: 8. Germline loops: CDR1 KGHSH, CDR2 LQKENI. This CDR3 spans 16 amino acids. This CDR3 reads CASSPERGQGPYGYTF. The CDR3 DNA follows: TGTGCCAGCTCACCAGAAAGGGGACAGGGGCCTTATGGCTACACCTTC.

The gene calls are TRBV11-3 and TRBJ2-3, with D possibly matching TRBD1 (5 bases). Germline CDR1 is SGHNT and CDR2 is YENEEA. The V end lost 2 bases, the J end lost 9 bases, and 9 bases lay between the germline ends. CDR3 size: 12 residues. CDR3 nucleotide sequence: TGTGCCAGCAGCTTACGCAGGGCCACGCAGTATTTT. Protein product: CASSLRRATQYF. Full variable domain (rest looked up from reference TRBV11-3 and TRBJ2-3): EAGVVQSPRYKIIEKKQPVAFWCNPISGHNTLYWYLQNLGQGPELLIRYENEEAVDDSQLPKDRFSAERLKGVDSTLKIQPAELGDSAVYLCASSLRRATQYFGPGTRLTVL.

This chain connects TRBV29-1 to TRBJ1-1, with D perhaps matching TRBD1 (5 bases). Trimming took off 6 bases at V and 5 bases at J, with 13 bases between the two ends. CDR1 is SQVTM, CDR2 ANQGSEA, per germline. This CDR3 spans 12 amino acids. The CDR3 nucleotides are TGCAGCGTACCCCGTGGGGCTACTGAAGCTTTCTTT. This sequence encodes CSVPRGATEAFF.

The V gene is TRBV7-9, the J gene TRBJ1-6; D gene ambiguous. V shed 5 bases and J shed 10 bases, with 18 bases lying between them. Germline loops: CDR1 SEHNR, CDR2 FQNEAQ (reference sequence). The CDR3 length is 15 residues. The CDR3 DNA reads TGTGCCAGCAGCAAACGGGAAGGTACCTACTCACCCCTCCACTTT. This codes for CASSKREGTYSPLHF. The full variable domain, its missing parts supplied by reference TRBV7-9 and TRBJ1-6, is DTGVSQNPRHKITKRGQNVTFRCDPISEHNRLYWYRQTLGQGPEFLTYFQNEAQLEKSRLLSDRFSAERPKGSFSTLEIQRTEQGDSAMYLCASSKREGTYSPLHFGNGTRLTVT.

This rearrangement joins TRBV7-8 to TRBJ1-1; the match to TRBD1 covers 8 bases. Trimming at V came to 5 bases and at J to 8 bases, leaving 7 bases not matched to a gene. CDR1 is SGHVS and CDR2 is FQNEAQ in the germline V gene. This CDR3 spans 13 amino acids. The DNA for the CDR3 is TGTGCCAGCAGCCCAGGGGGCGGTGGGGAAGCTTTCTTT. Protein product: CASSPGGGGEAFF.